Below, 16 T cell receptor beta chains from the same sample are listed, as sequenced in a study of response to subunit inactivated influenza vaccine. TCRdb called the RT-PCR reads again in MiXCR, with one record for every CDR3 protein. Seen here are 150,000 to 200,000 distinct CDR3 sequences, approximately 12% observed once, and the top ten hold about 29%. These data also featured in a second study, about T cells expressing NK-cell markers. That paper notes: Generation of TCR beta cDNA was performed by 5'RACE template switching incorporating UMIs.

Sequencing was performed on CD8+ T cells sorted from PBMCs, taken 11 to 12 days after vaccination. Receptor source: a man aged 50 to 60 who received an inactivated influenza vaccine.

This clonotype was counted ten times or more. V and J are TRBV4-3 and TRBJ1-3; D uncertain. The V gene lost 4 bases and the J gene lost 0 bases, with 10 bases spanning the gap. Germline V gene sequence: CDR1 LGHNA, CDR2 YSLEER. The CDR3 has 15 amino acids. The CDR3 nucleotides read TGCGCCAGCAGCCTCACCAGAGACTCTGGAAACACCATATATTTT. This encodes CASSLTRDSGNTIYF.

This clonotype showed up many times. V gene TRBV12-3 or TRBV12-4 combines with J gene TRBJ1-6; D unresolved. The CDR3 sequence is 15 residues long. Between the trimmed V and J ends, which lost 2 bases and 9 bases, there was a span of 14 bases. CDR3: CASSLSPPGGSPLHF. The CDR3 nucleotides are TGTGCCAGCAGTTTAAGCCCCCCTGGCGGTTCACCCCTCCACTTT.

This clonotype was counted a few times. The gene calls are TRBV29-1 and TRBJ2-5; TRBD2 might be the D (6 bases). Germline CDR1 SQVTM, CDR2 ANQGSEA. This CDR3 has 14 amino acids. The germline V and J ends were trimmed by 4 bases and 2 bases, with 14 bases remaining between them. The CDR3 is CSVGLLAPQETQYF. CDR3 bases: TGCAGCGTTGGTCTGCTAGCGCCACAAGAGACCCAGTACTTC.

This clonotype was detected many times. The chain carries TRBV10-2 and TRBJ2-3; 11 bases map to TRBD2. Germline CDR1 reads WSHSY; CDR2 reads SAAADI. V lost 4 bases to trimming and J lost 0 bases; unmatched junction nucleotides: 6. The length of the CDR3 is 17 residues. CDR3 sequence reads: CASSVLAGDTSTDTQYF. The CDR3 DNA reads as TGCGCCAGCAGTGTACTAGCGGGAGATACTAGCACAGATACGCAGTATTTT.

This clonotype was found a few times. This chain links TRBV30 with TRBJ2-1, with 10 bases matching TRBD2. The CDR3 totals 14 residues. The germline V gene has CDR1 GTSNPN and CDR2 SVGIG (reference sequence). Unmatched junction bases numbered 5, after V lost 2 bases and J lost 7 bases. CDR3 loop: CAWSWDSGGNEQFF. The CDR3 DNA reads as TGTGCCTGGAGTTGGGATAGCGGGGGGAATGAGCAGTTCTTC.

This rearrangement joins TRBV7-2 to TRBJ2-1; TRBD2 matches at 7 bases. The CDR3 has 15 amino acids. V shed 1 base, J shed 8 bases, and the junction held 8 bases outside the gene matches. The V gene's germline CDR1 is SGHTA and CDR2 FQGNSA. The CDR3 loop is CASSLDPAGTDEQFF. The CDR3 nucleotides are TGTGCCAGCAGCTTAGACCCAGCGGGAACGGATGAGCAGTTCTTC. Supplemented by reference TRBV7-2 and TRBJ2-1, the full variable domain reads GAGVSQSPSNKVTEKGKDVELRCDPISGHTALYWYRQSLGQGLEFLIYFQGNSAPDKSGLPSDRFSAERTGGSVSTLTIQRTQQEDSAVYLCASSLDPAGTDEQFFGPGTRLTVL.

The V and J genes are TRBV13 and TRBJ1-2; D unclear. CDR1 is PRHDT and CDR2 is FYEKMQ in the germline V gene (reference sequence). V shed 4 bases and J shed 0 bases, with 6 bases lying between them. The CDR3 has 13 residues. The CDR3 coding sequence is TGTGCCAGCAGCTCCGGAGCTAACTATGGCTACACCTTC. It codes for CASSSGANYGYTF.

In its sample, this clonotype was seen a few times. The chain is built from TRBV5-1 and TRBJ2-7, with D perhaps TRBD2 (5 bases). This CDR3 spans 15 amino acids. Germline loops: CDR1 SGHRS, CDR2 YFSETQ. V lost 4 bases, J lost 6 bases, and 20 bases lay in between. CDR3 DNA: TGCGCCAGCAGCCCAAATGCCCTTAACAGCGGCGAGCAGTACTTC. This sequence encodes CASSPNALNSGEQYF.

This chain links TRBV29-1 with TRBJ2-1; D may match TRBD1 or TRBD2 (5 bases each). This CDR3 region has 11 residues. V was pared by 7 bases and J by 9 bases, with 13 bases between. Per germline, CDR1 SQVTM and CDR2 ANQGSEA. CDR3 residues: CSGRDGREQFF. In DNA form, the CDR3 reads TGCAGCGGCCGGGACGGCCGTGAGCAGTTCTTC.

The chain recombines TRBV2 with TRBJ2-3; TRBD2 is a possible D gene (7 bases). The CDR3 length is 15 residues. From germline, CDR1 is SNHLY and CDR2 FYNNEI. Between the trimmed V and J ends, which lost 4 bases and 2 bases, there was a span of 13 bases. For the CDR3, the DNA is TGTGCCAGCAGTGTGCGGGGGCCCTACACAGATACGCAGTATTTT. Translation: CASSVRGPYTDTQYF.

The chain has TRBV5-1 and TRBJ1-2, with TRBD1 as a possible D gene (5 bases). This CDR3 spans 15 amino acids. Germline V gene sequence: CDR1 SGHRS, CDR2 YFSETQ. Deletions cut 5 bases from V and 1 base from J, with 15 bases between. The CDR3 coding sequence is TGCGCCAGCAGAGATGATGGGGCGCTTAACTATGGCTACACCTTC. Its translation is CASRDDGALNYGYTF. The variable domain in full, with the rest retrieved from reference TRBV5-1 and TRBJ1-2, is KAGVTQTPRYLIKTRGQQVTLSCSPISGHRSVSWYQQTPGQGLQFLFEYFSETQRNKGNFPGRFSGRQFSNSRSEMNVSTLELGDSALYLCASRDDGALNYGYTFGSGTRLTVV.

The J gene is TRBJ2-3, the V gene TRBV4-2, with TRBD1 as a possible D gene (6 bases). Germline V gene lookup returns CDR1 LGHNA and CDR2 YNFKEQ. There are 14 residues in the CDR3. V lost 4 bases and J lost 0, with 8 bases in between. The CDR3, as DNA: TGTGCCAGCAGCCCAGGGGACAGCACAGATACGCAGTATTTT. This gives the protein CASSPGDSTDTQYF.

At least ten counts were recorded for this clonotype. The rearrangement joins TRBV29-1 to TRBJ2-7, with TRBD2 identical over 9 bases. CDR3 length equals 13 residues. Trimming at V came to 2 bases and at J to 3 bases, leaving 2 bases not matched to a gene. Germline CDR1 and CDR2: SQVTM and ANQGSEA. This CDR3 reads CSVELAGFYEQYF. The CDR3 nucleotides read TGCAGCGTTGAACTAGCGGGGTTCTACGAGCAGTACTTC.

The chain uses TRBV9 and TRBJ2-3; D is perhaps TRBD1 (6 bases). Germline CDR1 reads SGDLS; CDR2 reads YYNGEE. V lost 0 bases, J lost 2 bases, and 16 bases lay in between. The CDR3 loop spans 17 amino acids. Here the CDR3 DNA reads TGTGCCAGCAGCGTAGCTTCCCGGGACATCCTCACAGATACGCAGTATTTT. It translates to CASSVASRDILTDTQYF.

This clonotype occurred many times. The V call is TRBV28, the J call TRBJ2-7; D is ambiguous. V was trimmed by 7 bases and J by 0 bases, leaving 13 bases between them. CDR3 length equals 14 residues. From germline, CDR1 is MDHEN and CDR2 SYDVKM. The CDR3 DNA is TGTGCCAGCACCGAAGAACGAACCTCCTACGAGCAGTACTTC. It encodes CASTEERTSYEQYF.

As to this clonotype: A read error may be the cause here, since a much bigger clone is one base away. This sequence joins TRBV7-6 and TRBJ2-7; 8 bases are shared with TRBD1. The J call may be wrong; the DNA end is better matched by TRBJ2-1. CDR3 size: 16 residues. Germline assignment: CDR1 SGHVS and CDR2 FNYEAQ. The CDR3 sequence: CASSAKPGQASYEQFF. CDR3 nucleotide sequence: TGTGCCAGCAGCGCAAAGCCGGGACAGGCCTCCTACGAGCAGTTCTTC.